The source of this T cell receptor (beta chain) is a study of cytomegalovirus exposure and HLA in healthy donors. Study observations and caveats: A missense DCLRE1C variant was associated with V- and J-gene trimming of TCR beta chains in a later analysis, and an independent cohort replicated the association.

This clone was seen more than once but under ten times. The antigen remains undetermined. Amplification used 60 Vbeta primers and 13 Jbeta primers. Profiled with immunoSEQ multiplex PCR; TCRdb holds only in-frame clones, not every one. The profile shows 160,000 or so clones, approximately 79% of them singletons. Specimen: PBMCs. This TCR derives from a woman between 40 and 55 years old in good health and CMV-seronegative.

CDR3 protein: CASRDTLATNEKLFF. CDR3 bases: TGTGCCAGCAGAGACACGTTGGCAACTAATGAAAAACTGTTTTTT. This chain connects TRBV2 to TRBJ1-4; no reliable D call. This CDR3 spans 15 amino acids. Germline loops: CDR1 SNHLY, CDR2 FYNNEI. Trimming left V 6 bases short and J 0 bases short, with 11 bases between.